These 10 T cell receptor beta chains share one sample of origin, sequenced in a study of cytomegalovirus exposure and HLA in healthy donors. TCRdb's table, derived via immunoSEQ multiplex PCR, lists solely in-frame clones and lacks some. The sample has roughly 68,000 clones; 85% to 90% are singletons. The specimen was PBMCs. These receptor sequences come from a woman under 30 in good health and CMV-seronegative.

This clone was seen only a few times. The chain has TRBV6-6 and TRBJ2-3; 8 bases match TRBD2. The CDR3 contains 12 residues. Germline CDR1 reads MNHNY; CDR2 reads SVGAGI (reference sequence). CDR3 sequence: CASREGRDTQYF. CDR3 coding DNA: TGTGCGTCACGGGAGGGCCGAGATACGCAGTATTTT.

V and J are TRBV7-6 and TRBJ2-1, with D possibly being TRBD2 (5 bases). Germline assignment: CDR1 SGHVS and CDR2 FNYEAQ. V lost 4 bases, J lost 9 bases, and 16 bases lay in between. The CDR3 length is 14 residues. The CDR3 DNA is TGTGCCAGCAGCTCCCTAAGCGGAGTAGCTGAGCAGTTCTTC. Protein: CASSSLSGVAEQFF.

This clone is a singleton in its sample. The chain joins TRBV7-2 to TRBJ2-2, with 7 nucleotides matching TRBD1. Germline lookup yields CDR1 SGHTA and CDR2 FQGNSA. V was pared by 5 bases and J by 8 bases, with 8 bases of the junction left unmatched. The length of the CDR3 is 14 residues. The CDR3 DNA is TGTGCCAGCAGCCCGAGGACAGGCGATGGGGAGCTGTTTTTT. This gives the protein CASSPRTGDGELFF.

The chain has TRBV19 and TRBJ1-1; no clear D gene. CDR3 length: 15 amino acids. V was trimmed by 0 bases and J by 7 bases, leaving 15 bases between them. Germline assignment: CDR1 LNHDA and CDR2 SQIVND (reference sequence). The CDR3 protein is CASSIDPRRVGEAFF. CDR3 sequence (DNA): TGTGCCAGTAGTATAGACCCACGGAGGGTGGGTGAAGCTTTCTTT. The full variable domain, in which reference TRBV19 and TRBJ1-1 provide the parts outside the CDR3, is DGGITQSPKYLFRKEGQNVTLSCEQNLNHDAMYWYRQDPGQGLRLIYYSQIVNDFQKGDIAEGYSVSREKKESFPLTVTSAQKNPTAFYLCASSIDPRRVGEAFFGQGTRLTVV.

The chain is built from TRBV5-4 and TRBJ2-1; 11 nucleotides match TRBD2. Per germline, CDR1 SGHNT and CDR2 YYREEE (reference sequence). The CDR3 has 16 residues. V gave up 4 bases and J gave up 4 bases; unmatched junction bases: 7. The CDR3 bases are TGTGCCAGCAGCCCCGGGACTAGCGGTCAATACAATGAGCAGTTCTTC. This sequence encodes CASSPGTSGQYNEQFF.

The CDR3 sequence: CASSPRQGYTDTQYF. In DNA, the CDR3 is TGTGCCAGCAGTCCGAGACAGGGTTACACAGATACGCAGTATTTT. V usage is TRBV27 and J usage is TRBJ2-3; 7 bases agree with TRBD1. The CDR3 runs 15 residues. Germline V gene lookup returns CDR1 MNHEY and CDR2 SMNVEV (reference sequence). The V gene end was trimmed by 5 bases and the J gene end by 2 bases; junction bases not matched to a gene: 7.

The rearrangement uses TRBV30 and TRBJ2-7; TRBD2 is a possible D gene (6 bases). The germline V and J ends were trimmed by 6 bases and 9 bases, with 21 bases remaining between them. The CDR3 consists of 13 residues. The germline V gene has CDR1 GTSNPN and CDR2 SVGIG (reference sequence). For the CDR3, the DNA is TGTGCCTGCGGGAGCCGAAAGAAAGGTGGGCAGTACTTC. It yields the protein CACGSRKKGGQYF.

To note about this clone: Other nucleotide sequences in the sample specify the same CDR3. This chain connects TRBV9 to TRBJ2-3; TRBD2 agrees at 7 bases. After removal of 5 bases from V and 0 bases from J, the junction contained 6 bases not matched to a gene. Germline loops: CDR1 SGDLS, CDR2 YYNGEE. The CDR3 consists of 15 residues. The CDR3 region has the DNA TGTGCCAGCAGTGCAAGCGGGACTAGCACAGATACGCAGTATTTT. Amino acids: CASSASGTSTDTQYF.

The chain uses TRBV11-2 and TRBJ2-3; TRBD2 matches 9 bases. With 0 bases clipped from V and 3 bases from J, the junction kept 4 bases outside the gene matches. The CDR3 contains 16 residues. The V gene's germline CDR1 is SGHAT and CDR2 FQNNGV. This CDR3 is CASSLESGRLTDTQYF. For the CDR3, the DNA is TGTGCCAGCAGCTTAGAAAGCGGGAGGCTAACAGATACGCAGTATTTT.

The chain recombines TRBV13 with TRBJ1-4; no firm D call. Trimming took 0 bases from V and 8 from J, leaving 7 bases between them. The length of the CDR3 is 13 residues. Germline-derived CDR1 and CDR2 are PRHDT and FYEKMQ (reference sequence). The DNA of the CDR3 is TGTGCCAGCAGCTTAGGCTTCAGAGAAAAACTGTTTTTT. Encoded protein: CASSLGFREKLFF. Looking up the rest from reference TRBV13 and TRBJ1-4 gives the full variable domain: AAGVIQSPRHLIKEKRETATLKCYPIPRHDTVYWYQQGPGQDPQFLISFYEKMQSDKGSIPDRFSAQQFSDYHSELNMSSLELGDSALYFCASSLGFREKLFFGSGTQLSVL.